What follows are 14 T cell receptor beta chains derived from one specimen sequenced in a study of blood T cells in healthy people across ages (dated by TCRdb to between 2014 and 2016). The library relied on 5' RACE. The instrument was an Illumina HiSeq 2500. A second PCR of about 6 to 11 cycles was performed with a sample-barcoded 5' primer and a J-beta primer mix. TCRdb trimmed the raw reads at Q25, called clones with MiXCR and kept productive beta chains. Under each unique CDR3 protein, matching rows form one entry showing the most common genes and DNA. The sample table contains roughly 1 million distinct CDR3 sequences; only one count was recorded for about 25% of them. About 0.72% of the sample is taken by the ten largest. Separately, the same data were catalogued under a study of T cells of mothers and their children.

The specimen was blood. These receptor sequences come from a girl aged 2 to 10 in good health.

In this sample, this clonotype turned up a few times. The junction departs from the called germline gene at one end, perhaps through a read error. This chain links TRBV29-1 with TRBJ1-4; D possibly corresponds to TRBD1 (5 bases). The CDR3 length is 8 residues. The V gene's germline CDR1 is SQVTM and CDR2 ANQGSEA. CDR3 sequence reads: CSVGDGQF. For the CDR3, the DNA is TGCAGCGTGGGGGACGGCCAATTT.

The chain is built from TRBV7-3 and TRBJ2-1, with D uncertain. The germline V gene has CDR1 SGHTA and CDR2 FQGTGA. The CDR3 sequence is 15 residues long. V gave up 3 bases and J gave up 0 bases, with 9 bases separating them. The CDR3 coding sequence is TGTGCCAGCAGCTTCGAAACGAGCTCCTACAATGAGCAGTTCTTC. Encoded protein: CASSFETSSYNEQFF.

This clonotype was picked up a small number of times. This chain links TRBV10-3 with TRBJ2-2; D gene uncertain. The germline V gene encodes CDR1 ENHRY and CDR2 SYGVKD. Between the trimmed V and J ends, which lost 10 bases and 2 bases, there was a span of 20 bases. The CDR3 loop spans 16 amino acids. CDR3 sequence reads: CATTGRPGPNTGELFF. CDR3 coding DNA: TGTGCCACCACGGGCAGGCCCGGGCCTAACACCGGGGAGCTGTTTTTT.

The J gene is TRBJ2-5, the V gene TRBV7-2; the D gene could be TRBD1 or TRBD2 (5 bases each). The V end was cut by 4 bases, the J end by 4 bases, with 13 bases between. CDR3 length: 14 amino acids. Germline lookup yields CDR1 SGHTA and CDR2 FQGNSA. The DNA of the CDR3 is TGTGCCAGCAGCTCGAGAGGGGCCAGAGAGACCCAGTACTTC. The encoded protein is CASSSRGARETQYF.

This clonotype was seen only a few times. Compared with germline, one end of the junction differs, possibly owing to a read error. The V and J genes are TRBV9 and TRBJ2-1; maybe TRBD1 (7 bases). Germline V gene lookup returns CDR1 SGDLS and CDR2 YYNGEE. This CDR3 has 16 residues. CDR3 sequence: CACRGGQDLRGNEQFF. CDR3 coding DNA: TGTGCCTGCAGGGGAGGACAGGACCTTCGGGGAAATGAGCAGTTCTTC.

This clonotype was counted a few times. This rearrangement joins TRBV6-2 or TRBV6-3 to TRBJ1-2, with D unclear. The CDR3 extends over 14 amino acids. V dropped 4 bases and J dropped 4 bases, with 13 bases sitting between them. Germline CDR1 is MNHEY and CDR2 is SVGEGT. The DNA for the CDR3 is TGTGCCAGCAGTTCAATGCTCAACAGCTATGGCTACACCTTC. It yields the protein CASSSMLNSYGYTF.

As to this clonotype: This CDR3 is missing its conserved last phenylalanine or tryptophan, likely due to a read error. The J gene is TRBJ1-2, the V gene TRBV20-1; possibly TRBD1 for D (5 bases). CDR1 is DFQATT and CDR2 is SNEGSKA in the germline V gene (reference sequence). The length of the CDR3 is 15 residues. V lost 5 bases, J lost 5 bases, and 21 bases lay in between. The chain's CDR3 is CSAARVKEGFYGYTL. CDR3 sequence (DNA): TGCAGTGCTGCCCGAGTGAAAGAGGGGTTTTATGGCTACACCCTC.

This clonotype was found a few times. The chain links TRBV12-3 or TRBV12-4 to TRBJ2-5; possible D gene TRBD1, 6 bases. The CDR3 sequence is 11 residues long. Trimming removed 6 bases from V and 9 bases from J, with 11 bases in between. Here the CDR3 DNA reads TGTGCCAGCAGCCGAACAGGGCCCCAGTACTTC. This codes for CASSRTGPQYF.

This clonotype was counted a few times. The rearrangement uses TRBV6-6 and TRBJ2-5, with TRBD1 matching over 9 bases. J was trimmed by 4 bases and V by 2 bases; bases with no gene match: 5. Germline V gives CDR1 MNHNY, CDR2 SVGAGI (reference sequence). The CDR3 covers 15 residues. The CDR3 protein is CASSYPTGGIETQYF. In DNA form, the CDR3 reads TGTGCCAGCAGTTACCCAACAGGGGGCATAGAGACCCAGTACTTC.

This clonotype was counted only a few times. V is TRBV7-8 and J is TRBJ2-1; D is unclear. V gave up 5 bases and J gave up 8 bases, with 13 bases separating them. The CDR3 has 13 residues. Germline values: CDR1 SGHVS, CDR2 FQNEAQ. CDR3 residues: CASSPRTLHEQFF. The CDR3 nucleotides read TGTGCCAGCAGCCCCCGAACGTTGCATGAGCAGTTCTTC.

This clonotype has a handful of counts. This chain's CDR3 is CASSQDLRGENTIYF. The CDR3, as DNA: TGTGCCAGCAGCCAAGATCTTCGGGGGGAAAACACCATATATTTT. The chain combines TRBV3-1 with TRBJ1-3; D may be TRBD1 (5 bases). The germline gives CDR1 LGHDT, CDR2 YNNKEL (reference sequence). The CDR3 loop spans 15 amino acids. The V and J ends lost 0 bases and 6 bases respectively, with 12 bases between them.

In this sample, this clonotype turned up a few times. This chain links TRBV28 with TRBJ2-3; 8 nucleotides line up with TRBD2. This CDR3 is built from 18 residues. After removal of 1 base from V and 2 bases from J, the junction contained 11 bases not matched to a gene. Germline V CDR1 and CDR2: MDHEN, SYDVKM. The CDR3, as DNA: TGTGCCAGCAGTTTATTCGAGCGGAAAGCGGGAGACACAGATACGCAGTATTTT. Translation: CASSLFERKAGDTDTQYF. The complete variable domain, with remaining parts taken from reference TRBV28 and TRBJ2-3, reads DVKVTQSSRYLVKRTGEKVFLECVQDMDHENMFWYRQDPGLGLRLIYFSYDVKMKEKGDIPEGYSVSREKKERFSLILESASTNQTSMYLCASSLFERKAGDTDTQYFGPGTRLTVL.

This clonotype showed up just a few times. The chain's CDR3 is CASSNGLLDGYTF. DNA of the CDR3: TGTGCCAGCAGTAACGGACTATTGGATGGCTACACCTTC. The chain employs TRBV6-5 and TRBJ1-2; D gene ambiguous. Germline CDR1 and CDR2: MNHEY and SVGAGI. CDR3 length: 13 residues. Trimming took off 5 bases at V and 6 bases at J, with 13 bases between the two ends.

The chain has TRBV20-1 and TRBJ2-4; maybe TRBD2 (6 bases). Trimming took off 6 bases at V and 6 bases at J, with 15 bases between the two ends. CDR1 is DFQATT, CDR2 SNEGSKA, per germline (reference sequence). The CDR3 contains 13 residues. CDR3 sequence reads: CSAIVGSGNIQYF. In nucleotides, the CDR3 is TGCAGTGCCATAGTGGGTAGCGGAAACATTCAGTACTTC.